This T cell receptor (beta chain) is from a study of blood T cells in healthy people across ages. The V end lost 8 bases, the J end lost 1 base, and 12 bases lay between the germline ends. The CDR3 extends over 14 amino acids. Germline CDR1 reads MNHNS; CDR2 reads SASEGT. A second PCR of about 6 to 11 cycles used a sample-barcoded 5' primer and a J-beta primer mix. TCRdb reprocessed the 5' RACE reads via MiXCR and lists one record per CDR3 protein. The top ten hold over 15% of the sample, which has more than 800,000 distinct CDR3 sequences, 35% to 55% seen once. Specimen: blood. The genes are TRBV6-1 and TRBJ2-4; possibly TRBD2 for D (5 bases). This clonotype originated in a woman aged 60-75 years in good health. The CDR3 DNA reads as TGTGCCAGCCGGGATAGATTGGCCAAAAACATTCAGTACTTC. Translated: CASRDRLAKNIQYF.